This entry describes one T cell receptor beta chain. The sample belongs to a study of blood T cell repertoires in COVID-19. The wider study: Some COVID-19 samples were acute and others convalescent; all came from the United States, Italy and Spain. T cells, B-cell-depleted T cells, or PBMCs provided the cDNA or gDNA that served as material.

Original methodology: Reference gene primers were amplified, and this amplification served to estimate nucleated cell counts. Clones were read by immunoSEQ multiplex PCR, and TCRdb kept only the in-frame ones, dropping some. V and J calls plus clone size are reproduced from that table; the DNA served to infer D and trimming. The sample yields about 90,000 clones, about 85% seen once. The TCR sequence derives from a male donor with acute or convalescent COVID-19. Sequenced sample: peripheral blood.

This CDR3 is CASSLPMLDRVTDTQYF. Written as DNA, the CDR3 is TGTGCCAGCAGCTTACCGATGTTGGACAGGGTCACAGATACGCAGTATTTT. The chain couples TRBV7-8 to TRBJ2-3, with 8 bases aligning to TRBD1. V gave up 2 bases and J gave up 2 bases; unmatched junction bases: 9. This CDR3 has 17 amino acids. The germline gives CDR1 SGHVS, CDR2 FQNEAQ. Looking up the rest from reference TRBV7-8 and TRBJ2-3 gives the full variable domain: GAGVSQSPRYKVAKRGQDVALRCDPISGHVSLFWYQQALGQGPEFLTYFQNEAQLDKSGLPSDRFFAERPEGSVSTLKIQRTQQEDSAVYLCASSLPMLDRVTDTQYFGPGTRLTVL.